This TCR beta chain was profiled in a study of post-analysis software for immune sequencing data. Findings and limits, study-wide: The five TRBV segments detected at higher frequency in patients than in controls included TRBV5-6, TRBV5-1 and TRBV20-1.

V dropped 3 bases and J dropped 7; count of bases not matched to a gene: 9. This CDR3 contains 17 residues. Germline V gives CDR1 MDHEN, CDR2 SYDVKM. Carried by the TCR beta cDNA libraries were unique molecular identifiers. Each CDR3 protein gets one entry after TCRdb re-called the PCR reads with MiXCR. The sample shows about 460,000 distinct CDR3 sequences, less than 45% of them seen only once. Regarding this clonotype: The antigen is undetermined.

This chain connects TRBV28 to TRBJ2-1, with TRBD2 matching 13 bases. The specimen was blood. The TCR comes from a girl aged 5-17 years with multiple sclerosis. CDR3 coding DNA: TGTGCCAGCAGTTTGCCTTCGACTAGCGGGAGGTTGAATGAGCAGTTCTTC. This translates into CASSLPSTSGRLNEQFF.